Listed below are T cell receptor beta chains from one sample, sequenced in a study of identical twins. TCRdb fed the 5' RACE reads into MiXCR, producing one record per CDR3 protein. Of 210,000 or so distinct CDR3 sequences listed, less than 8% were seen once; the top ten hold roughly 2%. The data were also submitted as part of a second study, on yellow fever vaccine responses in identical twins.

Sequenced sample: memory (CD45RO+) T cells sorted from blood. These receptors all come from a woman aged 18-30 years in good health. Both conserved end residues are part of each CDR3. Each record gives: J gene, V gene, clone size, D gene, CDR3 protein, CDR3 DNA. The D gene is left open where the match is weak. Size is omitted from some rows. Given values are once, few, many or a class for expanded clones.

TRBJ2-7,TRBV5-1,many,NA,CASSLANSYEQYF,TGCGCCAGCAGCTTGGCTAACTCCTACGAGCAGTACTTC
TRBJ1-6,TRBV11-2,few,NA,CASSLDVSYNSPLHF,TGTGCCAGCAGCTTAGATGTCTCCTATAATTCACCCCTCCACTTT
TRBJ2-3,TRBV20-1,NA,TRBD2,CCASGERLAGATDTQYF,TGCTGTGCTAGTGGGGAGCGACTAGCGGGTGCCACAGATACGCAGTATTTT
TRBJ2-4,TRBV7-9,many,TRBD1,CASSPNFKGQGNIQYF,TGTGCCAGCAGCCCCAACTTTAAGGGACAGGGAAACATTCAGTACTTC
TRBJ2-3,TRBV24-1,NA,TRBD2,CATSDMNGRSTDTQYF,TGTGCCACCAGTGATATGAACGGGAGGAGCACAGATACGCAGTATTTT
TRBJ1-5,TRBV7-2,few,NA,CASSPDRFQPQHF,TGTGCCAGCAGCCCTGACAGGTTTCAGCCCCAGCATTTT
TRBJ2-3,TRBV7-6,NA,NA,CASSLATSSTDTQYF,TGTGCCAGCAGCCTGGCCACAAGTAGCACAGATACGCAGTATTTT
TRBJ2-2,TRBV6-2/TRBV6-3,many,NA,CASRPSQGRTGELFF,TGTGCCAGCAGACCGAGCCAGGGGCGGACCGGGGAGCTGTTTTTT
TRBJ2-7,TRBV2,once,TRBD2,CASSVPSGGYEQYF,TGTGCCAGCAGTGTTCCTAGCGGGGGTTACGAGCAGTACTTC
TRBJ2-5,TRBV15,few,NA,CATSRAAGETQYF,TGTGCCACCAGCAGAGCAGCCGGGGAGACCCAGTACTTC
TRBJ2-3,TRBV11-2,few,NA,CASSFDWRASTDTQYF,TGTGCCAGCAGCTTCGATTGGCGGGCTAGCACAGATACGCAGTATTTT